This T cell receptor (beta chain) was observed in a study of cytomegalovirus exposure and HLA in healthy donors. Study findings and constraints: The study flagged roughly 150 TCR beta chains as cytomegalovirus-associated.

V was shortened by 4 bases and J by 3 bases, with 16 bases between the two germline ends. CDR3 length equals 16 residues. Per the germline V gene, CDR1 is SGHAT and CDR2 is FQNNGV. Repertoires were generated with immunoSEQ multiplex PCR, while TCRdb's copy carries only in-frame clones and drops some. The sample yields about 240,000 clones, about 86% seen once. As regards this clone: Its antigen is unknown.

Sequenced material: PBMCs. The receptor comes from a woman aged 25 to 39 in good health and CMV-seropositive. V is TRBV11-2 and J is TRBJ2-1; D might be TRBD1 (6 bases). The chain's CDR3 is CASSSLSGTSYNEQFF. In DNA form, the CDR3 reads TGTGCCAGCAGCTCCTTATCCGGGACAAGCTACAATGAGCAGTTCTTC.